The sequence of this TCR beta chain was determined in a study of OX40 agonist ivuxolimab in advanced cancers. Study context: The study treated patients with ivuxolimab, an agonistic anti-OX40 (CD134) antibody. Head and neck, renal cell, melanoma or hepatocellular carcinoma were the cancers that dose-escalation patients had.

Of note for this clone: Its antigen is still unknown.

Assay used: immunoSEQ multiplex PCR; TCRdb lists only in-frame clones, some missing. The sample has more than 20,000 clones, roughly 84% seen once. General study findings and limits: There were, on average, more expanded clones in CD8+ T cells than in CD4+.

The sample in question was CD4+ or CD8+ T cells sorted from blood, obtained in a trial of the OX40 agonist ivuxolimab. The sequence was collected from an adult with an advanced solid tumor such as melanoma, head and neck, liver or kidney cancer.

The CDR3 DNA reads as TGTGCCAGCAGATCTGGTCACACAGATACGCAGTATTTT. It yields the protein CASRSGHTDTQYF. The rearrangement links TRBV27 to TRBJ2-3; D is unclear. Germline values: CDR1 MNHEY, CDR2 SMNVEV (reference sequence). V lost 6 bases, J lost 2 bases, and 9 bases lay in between. The CDR3 runs to 13 residues.